This is a list of T cell receptor beta chains from one sample in a study of T cells in localized non-small cell lung cancer. Clones were read by immunoSEQ multiplex PCR, and TCRdb kept only the in-frame ones, dropping some. The sample includes around 92,000 clones, approximately 91% seen only once; the top ten take about 4%. The sample here was PBMCs, taken before any cancer treatment. The receptors here all came from a woman aged 40 to 75 with stage II squamous cell lung carcinoma. Both conserved end residues are trimmed from each CDR3. Expanded clones are given a class, and other clones once, few, many or no size at all.

v_call	j_call	clone_size	cdr3_aa
TRBV30	TRBJ1-4	NA	AWRRAGGDEKLF
TRBV14	TRBJ2-5	NA	ASSRPRTSGGRLGQETQY
TRBV27	TRBJ2-3	NA	ASREGLAGGTDTQY
TRBV6-1	TRBJ2-7	NA	ASSVRNSYEQY
TRBV28	TRBJ2-7	NA	ASSYRNEQY
TRBV5-8	TRBJ1-2	NA	ASGQGAVNYGYT
TRBV5-6	TRBJ2-1	NA	ASSLLLAAARHEQF
TRBV2	TRBJ1-1	NA	ASGGQGSPEAF
TRBV6-5	TRBJ1-2	NA	ASSYGVKGDYGYT
TRBV19	TRBJ1-5	NA	ASSPTWGEQPQH
TRBV29-1	TRBJ2-3	NA	SVNGGAGDTQY
TRBV27	TRBJ2-1	NA	ASSLSGGNEQF
TRBV19	TRBJ2-6	once	ASLSGTGDSGANVLT
TRBV28	TRBJ1-5	NA	ASSLLIGTGNQPQH
TRBV29-1	TRBJ2-7	NA	SATRTDEQY
TRBV2	TRBJ2-4	NA	ASSVWRGKNIQY
TRBV19	TRBJ1-5	NA	ASSITGTVANQPQH
TRBV5-1	TRBJ1-2	few	ASSFRDRGAGGYT
TRBV30	TRBJ1-1	NA	AWSVRQGDTEAF
TRBV28	TRBJ2-6	NA	ASRPDRGGISGANVLT
TRBV4-1	TRBJ1-5	once	ASSHTGQGSGQPQH
TRBV2	TRBJ2-3	NA	ASSPRTSGIVADTQY
TRBV18	TRBJ2-1	NA	ASSLAGDREQF
TRBV7-9	TRBJ2-1	NA	ASRNGQGSPGPIYNEQF
TRBV7-9	TRBJ1-1	NA	ASSIVNTEAF
TRBV9	TRBJ1-1	NA	ASSPKGRQNTEAF
TRBV30	TRBJ2-7	NA	AWSVGGGVSEQY
TRBV7-9	TRBJ2-1	NA	ASSRTGSPNEQF